This TCR beta chain was captured by sequencing in a study of cytomegalovirus exposure and HLA in healthy donors. Clones were sequenced by immunoSEQ multiplex PCR, and TCRdb holds only the in-frame ones, with some missing. The top ten clones hold less than 2.5% of a sample with some 140,000 clones, more than 70% of them seen once. About this clone: Its cognate antigen is unknown.

This CDR3 contains 14 residues. Germline values: CDR1 SGHRS, CDR2 YFSETQ. The ends were cut back, 0 bases at V and 1 base at J, with 7 bases in the middle. Study-wide findings and caveats: Most sequenced TCRs were rare (though some public TCRs occurred in many donors). Cytomegalovirus status, reportedly, was diagnosed with high specificity and sensitivity by the classifier.

The receptor was isolated from a human donor in good health. Sequencing used PBMCs. The V gene is TRBV5-1, the J gene TRBJ1-1; no definite D call. The CDR3 protein is CASSLAPGNTEAFF. The CDR3 coding sequence is TGCGCCAGCAGCTTGGCGCCAGGGAACACTGAAGCTTTCTTT.